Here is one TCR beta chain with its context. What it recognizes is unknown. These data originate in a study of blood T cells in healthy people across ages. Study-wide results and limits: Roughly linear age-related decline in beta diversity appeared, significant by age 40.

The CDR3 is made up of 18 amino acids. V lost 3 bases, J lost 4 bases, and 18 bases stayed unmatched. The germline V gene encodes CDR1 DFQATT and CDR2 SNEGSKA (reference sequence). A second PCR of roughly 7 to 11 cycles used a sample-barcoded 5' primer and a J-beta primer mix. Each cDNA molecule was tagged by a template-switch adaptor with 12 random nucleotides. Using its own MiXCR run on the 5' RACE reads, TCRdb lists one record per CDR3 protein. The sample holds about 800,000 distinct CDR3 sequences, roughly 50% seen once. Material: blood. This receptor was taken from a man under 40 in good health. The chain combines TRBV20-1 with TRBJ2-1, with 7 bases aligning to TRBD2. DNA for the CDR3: TGCAGTGCTAGTCGGCAGACAGCCGGGGGGTGGGATTACAATGAGCAGTTCTTC. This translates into CSASRQTAGGWDYNEQFF.